The rows below give T cell receptor beta chains drawn from one sample of a study of T cell responses to AZD1222 COVID-19 vaccine. The repertoire was sequenced with immunoSEQ multiplex PCR; TCRdb's copy has only in-frame clones and lacks some. The profile covers 85,000 to 100,000 clones, with about nine tenths appearing a single time and just over 8% taken by the ten largest. Source: peripheral blood, taken 28 days after the second AZD1222 dose. The receptors originated from an adult who received the AZD1222 COVID-19 vaccine. The CDR3 runs from the conserved cysteine through the conserved F or W. D genes are given only for firm matches. Size is stated for part of the rows, as once, few or many counts, or as a class when the clone is expanded.

J gene	CDR3 length	D gene	V gene	clone size	CDR3 protein	CDR3 DNA
TRBJ1-2	12	.	TRBV12-3/TRBV12-4	.	CASSFNNYGYTF	TGTGCCAGCAGTTTCAACAATTATGGCTACACCTTC
TRBJ2-3	15	TRBD2	TRBV28	.	CASSVDWGGPGTQYF	TGTGCCAGCAGCGTCGATTGGGGAGGGCCCGGTACGCAGTATTTT
TRBJ2-3	14	.	TRBV9	.	CASSPRRSTDTQYF	TGTGCCAGCAGCCCACGGAGAAGCACAGATACGCAGTATTTT
TRBJ1-1	14	.	TRBV5-1	once	CASSRVEEGTEAFF	TGCGCCAGCAGCCGGGTGGAGGAAGGGACTGAAGCTTTCTTT
TRBJ2-3	15	.	TRBV7-8	.	CASSSWGDSTDTQYF	TGTGCCAGCAGCTCTTGGGGGGACAGCACAGATACGCAGTATTTT
TRBJ2-7	13	.	TRBV7-8	.	CASSLLGEGEQYF	TGTGCCAGCAGCCTTCTGGGAGAAGGAGAGCAGTACTTC
TRBJ2-3	17	.	TRBV29-1	once	CSAMKGLPGHLTDTQYF	TGCAGCGCCATGAAAGGACTCCCGGGGCATCTCACAGATACGCAGTATTTT
TRBJ2-1	13	.	TRBV27	once	CASSDLFANEQFF	TGTGCCAGCAGCGACCTATTTGCGAATGAGCAGTTCTTC
TRBJ1-2	13	.	TRBV7-9	.	CASSLGDRYGYTF	TGTGCCAGCAGCTTAGGTGACAGATATGGCTACACCTTC
TRBJ1-2	15	.	TRBV7-2	.	CASSLVPGNNYGYTF	TGTGCCAGCAGCTTAGTGCCAGGGAACAACTATGGCTACACCTTC
TRBJ2-2	15	.	TRBV5-1	.	CASSDGTAGTGELFF	TGCGCCAGCAGCGACGGGACCGCCGGGACCGGGGAGCTGTTTTTT
TRBJ2-5	16	.	TRBV24-1	.	CATSEVGHAVQETQYF	TGTGCCACCAGTGAAGTGGGACACGCCGTCCAAGAGACCCAGTACTTC
TRBJ2-1	14	.	TRBV15	.	CATSRDLGSNEQFF	TGTGCCACCAGCAGAGATCTCGGGTCCAATGAGCAGTTCTTC
TRBJ1-3	14	.	TRBV2	.	CASRMGGSGNTIYF	TGTGCCAGCAGGATGGGGGGATCAGGAAACACCATATATTTT